The present entry profiles one T cell receptor beta chain with its context. This sample was included in a study of cytomegalovirus exposure and HLA in healthy donors. Use of 60 Vbeta and 13 Jbeta primers characterized the PCR. The assay was immunoSEQ multiplex PCR, and TCRdb's table has in-frame clones only and misses some. This table holds some 100,000 clones, around 79% found once. The V end lost 2 bases, the J end lost 6 bases, and 19 bases lay between the germline ends. Germline loops: CDR1 SGHVS, CDR2 FQNEAQ. The CDR3 is 16 residues long. While unrecorded immune exposures were likely, the donors were nominally healthy when sampled.

V is TRBV7-8 and J is TRBJ1-2; the D gene is possibly TRBD1 (5 bases). The sequencing input was PBMCs. The source of this sequence is a male donor in good health and CMV-seropositive. The CDR3 here is CASSLLGQGRVHGYTF. The CDR3 DNA follows: TGTGCCAGCAGCTTACTCGGGCAGGGAAGAGTTCATGGCTACACCTTC.